This T cell receptor beta chain was sequenced during a study of blood T cells in healthy people across ages. Primers used in a second PCR of about 6 to 11 cycles were a sample-barcoded 5' primer and a J-beta primer mix. MiXCR, applied by TCRdb to the 5' RACE reads, yields one record per CDR3 protein. Here the sample spans 540,000 or so distinct CDR3 sequences, less than 25% being singletons. Germline CDR1 reads MNHEY; CDR2 reads SMNVEV (reference sequence). The V gene lost 5 bases and the J gene lost 4 bases, with 11 bases spanning the gap. The CDR3 runs to 13 residues. The data were also submitted as part of a second study, on T cells of mothers and their children.

The rearrangement joins TRBV27 to TRBJ2-5; tentatively, D is TRBD2 (6 bases). The sample consisted of blood. This receptor was obtained from a boy aged 5-17 years in good health. The CDR3 coding sequence is TGTGCCAGCAGTGGGGGGTGGGGAGAGACCCAGTACTTC. Translation gives CASSGGWGETQYF.